One sample yielded the 4 T cell receptor beta chains listed below, sequenced in a study of cytomegalovirus exposure and HLA in healthy donors. Use of 60 Vbeta and 13 Jbeta primers characterized the PCR. Sequencing used immunoSEQ multiplex PCR; TCRdb keeps in-frame clones, though not all of them. The table shows under 150,000 clones, with approximately 8.9% occurring only once. The source material was PBMCs. The receptors stem from a woman between 40 and 50 years old in good health and CMV-seropositive.

The chain has TRBV7-9 and TRBJ2-6, with D hard to call. The germline V gene encodes CDR1 SEHNR and CDR2 FQNEAQ (reference sequence). V lost 4 bases to trimming and J lost 2 bases, with 9 bases between them. The CDR3 is 15 amino acids. The CDR3 protein is CASSSTRAGANVLTF. CDR3 nucleotides: TGTGCCAGCAGCTCGACCCGGGCTGGGGCCAACGTCCTGACTTTC.

This clone was seen only a few times. The genes are TRBV19 and TRBJ1-6, with D perhaps TRBD1 (5 bases). The CDR3 sequence is 15 residues long. The V end lost 5 bases, the J end lost 7 bases, and 15 bases lay between the germline ends. The germline gives CDR1 LNHDA, CDR2 SQIVND (reference sequence). The CDR3 DNA follows: TGTGCCAGTAGTCTAGGGTGGGGGGGAAATTCACCCCTCCACTTT. Amino acid sequence: CASSLGWGGNSPLHF.

This chain joins TRBV11-2 and TRBJ1-2; 7 nucleotides line up with TRBD1. Germline-derived CDR1 and CDR2 are SGHAT and FQNNGV. CDR3 size: 15 residues. V lost 2 bases and J lost 5; bases outside the gene matches: 8. Here the CDR3 reads CASSLQGGVWYGYTF. For the CDR3, the DNA is TGTGCCAGCAGCTTACAAGGGGGCGTTTGGTATGGCTACACCTTC.

V and J are TRBV6-5 and TRBJ1-2, with TRBD1 as a possible D gene (6 bases). The CDR3 has 12 amino acids. Trimming took off 6 bases at V and 12 bases at J, with 17 bases between the two ends. Germline V gene lookup returns CDR1 MNHEY and CDR2 SVGAGI. CDR3 DNA: TGTGCCAGCAGCCCGATTGAGGGGGGGAACACCTTC. It translates to CASSPIEGGNTF.